What follows are 16 T cell receptor beta chains derived from one specimen sequenced in a study of T cells in Graves' hyperthyroidism and ophthalmopathy. There were TCR beta CDR3 regions amplified from RNA transcripts. TCR CDR3 regions were first amplified by RT-PCR with HTBI primers. MiXCR, run by TCRdb on the multiplex PCR reads, gives a single entry per CDR3 protein. The data show around 530,000 distinct CDR3 sequences, over 15% seen once. The sample comprised blood. The origin of the receptors is a woman under 30 with Graves' ophthalmopathy.

This clonotype was detected many times. The rearrangement links TRBV6-9 to TRBJ2-1, with TRBD1 matching 9 bases. Germline assignment: CDR1 MNHGY and CDR2 SVAAGI. The V segment lost 7 bases and the J segment 8 bases; nucleotides outside the gene matches: 9. The CDR3 loop spans 14 amino acids. In nucleotides, the CDR3 is TGTGCCAGCACTAAGTTACAGGGGGCACATGAGCAGTTCTTC. This gives the protein CASTKLQGAHEQFF.

This clonotype has a count of ten or more. The chain uses TRBV20-1 and TRBJ2-1; D call uncertain. Trimming stripped 3 bases from V and 6 bases from J, with 6 bases between. This CDR3 is 11 amino acids long. Germline CDR1 is DFQATT and CDR2 is SNEGSKA (reference sequence). The CDR3 bases are TGCAGTGCTAGCCCAGTCAATGAGCAGTTCTTC. Translating it yields CSASPVNEQFF.

The gene calls are TRBV4-1 and TRBJ1-2; D unclear. Germline CDR1 reads MGHRA; CDR2 reads YSYEKL. The CDR3 consists of 12 residues. The V and J ends lost 6 bases and 4 bases respectively, with 9 bases between them. CDR3 region: CASSSVPYGYTF. DNA for the CDR3: TGCGCCAGCAGTTCGGTTCCCTATGGCTACACCTTC.

This clonotype was seen only a few times. The chain couples TRBV18 to TRBJ1-2; 8 bases align to TRBD1. J gave up 6 bases and V 7 bases, and 16 bases lay outside the gene matches. The length of the CDR3 is 16 residues. The germline CDR1 and CDR2 sequences are KGHSH and LQKENI. The CDR3 nucleotides are TGTGCCAGCTTCCAACAACAGGGGGTCACCCCGGATGGCTACACCTTC. The encoded protein is CASFQQQGVTPDGYTF.

With regard to this clonotype: A much larger clone lies one base from this, so it may be a read error. The chain uses TRBV12-3 or TRBV12-4 and TRBJ2-5; D may be TRBD1 (5 bases). This CDR3 has 13 amino acids. Here the CDR3 reads CVSMGLPQETQYF. Here the CDR3 DNA reads TGTGTCAGCATGGGGCTACCCCAAGAGACCCAGTACTTC.

The chain couples TRBV20-1 to TRBJ1-6; 11 nucleotides line up with TRBD1. This CDR3 has 14 amino acids. In germline, CDR1 is DFQATT, CDR2 SNEGSKA (reference sequence). V lost 6 bases, J lost 8 bases, and 6 bases stayed unmatched. The DNA for the CDR3 is TGCAGTGCAAGGGGACAGGGGGGTTATTCACCCCTCCACTTT. Protein: CSARGQGGYSPLHF.

This clonotype has at least ten counts. This chain joins TRBV20-1 and TRBJ2-3; D is ambiguous. This CDR3 is 13 amino acids long. V lost 2 bases to trimming and J lost 4 bases, with 10 bases between them. The germline V gene has CDR1 DFQATT and CDR2 SNEGSKA (reference sequence). CDR3 amino acids: CSARLGIPDTQYF. DNA for the CDR3: TGCAGTGCTAGACTCGGTATCCCAGATACGCAGTATTTT.

This clonotype has a single count. A much larger clone is a single base away; this may be a read error. The chain links TRBV27 to TRBJ2-1; D is undetermined. V lost 5 bases, J lost 9 bases, and 14 bases lay in between. This CDR3 spans 13 amino acids. Germline-derived CDR1 and CDR2 are MNHEY and SMNVEV (reference sequence). CDR3 loop: CASSPPEHSEQFF. The CDR3 DNA reads as TGTGCCAGCAGTCCGCCCGAACACAGTGAGCAGTTCTTC.

The chain is built from TRBV5-6 and TRBJ1-2; D perhaps matches TRBD1 (6 bases). This CDR3 contains 14 residues. CDR1 is SGHDT, CDR2 YYEEEE, per germline. Trimming pared 0 bases from V and 7 bases from J, leaving 13 bases between. CDR3 protein: CASSLAIGGGGYTF. CDR3 bases: TGTGCCAGCAGCTTGGCCATTGGGGGCGGTGGCTACACCTTC.

The CDR3 DNA reads TGTGCCAGTAGTATAGCACCTGGAGATACGCAGTATTTT. It encodes CASSIAPGDTQYF. V usage is TRBV19 and J usage is TRBJ2-3; no definite D call. V was cut by 1 base and J by 5 bases, with 7 bases left in between. CDR1 and CDR2 (germline): LNHDA, SQIVND (reference sequence). The CDR3 totals 13 residues.

This clonotype has a count of ten or more. V usage is TRBV30 and J usage is TRBJ2-1, with 8 bases lining up with TRBD2. The CDR3 consists of 18 residues. J gave up 8 bases and V 0 bases, and 18 bases lay outside the gene matches. CDR1 is GTSNPN, CDR2 SVGIG, per germline (reference sequence). The CDR3 sequence: CAWSVRTSGALSLHEQFF. DNA for the CDR3: TGTGCCTGGAGTGTACGAACTAGCGGCGCGCTTTCCCTACATGAGCAGTTCTTC. The full variable domain, its missing parts supplied by reference TRBV30 and TRBJ2-1, is SQTIHQWPATLVQPVGSPLSLECTVEGTSNPNLYWYRQAAGRGLQLLFYSVGIGQISSEVPQNLSASRPQDRQFILSSKKLLLSDSGFYLCAWSVRTSGALSLHEQFFGPGTRLTVL.

This rearrangement joins TRBV15 to TRBJ2-7, with 11 bases identical to TRBD2. The CDR3 spans 16 residues. Germline V gene lookup returns CDR1 LNHNV and CDR2 YYDKDF (reference sequence). V gave up 0 bases and J gave up 3 bases; unmatched junction bases: 4. Written as DNA, the CDR3 is TGTGCCACCAGCAGAGATAGACTAGCGGGGAGCTACGAGCAGTACTTC. Its protein product is CATSRDRLAGSYEQYF.

This clonotype was seen more than once but under ten times. The chain is built from TRBV6-5 and TRBJ2-1; 7 bases agree with TRBD1. CDR3 length: 13 residues. J gave up 10 bases and V 2 bases, and 5 bases lay outside the gene matches. Germline assignment: CDR1 MNHEY and CDR2 SVGAGI. In DNA form, the CDR3 reads TGTGCCAGCAGTTACGCTCGGGACAGCGAGCAGTTCTTC. Amino acid sequence: CASSYARDSEQFF.

V and J are TRBV24-1 and TRBJ1-5, with TRBD1 as a possible D gene (6 bases). Trimming left V 7 bases short and J 4 bases short, with 16 bases between. Germline V CDR1 and CDR2: KGHDR, SFDVKD. This CDR3 has 15 residues. The DNA for the CDR3 is TGTGCCACCAGCCCCAGGGGCGCAGGAAATCAGCCCCAGCATTTT. Translating gives CATSPRGAGNQPQHF.

V gene TRBV15 combines with J gene TRBJ2-7, with 7 bases fitting TRBD1. Germline CDR1 reads LNHNV; CDR2 reads YYDKDF (reference sequence). The CDR3 has 14 residues. J gave up 5 bases and V 5 bases, and 9 bases lay outside the gene matches. CDR3 in DNA: TGTGCCACCAGCTTGACAGGGAAGGTAAACGAGCAGTACTTC. It encodes CATSLTGKVNEQYF.

The J gene is TRBJ2-7, the V gene TRBV19; 9 nucleotides match TRBD1. V lost 3 bases to trimming and J lost 3 bases; unmatched junction nucleotides: 12. The germline CDR1 and CDR2 sequences are LNHDA and SQIVND (reference sequence). The CDR3 is 17 amino acids. The CDR3 DNA follows: TGTGCCAGTAGTATCCCCGTGAGGGGGACAGGGCTCTACGAGCAGTACTTC. It codes for CASSIPVRGTGLYEQYF.